The clone carrying this TCR beta chain showed up just a few times. Its antigen is unknown. Produced via immunoSEQ multiplex PCR; TCRdb's table is partial and in-frame only. The sample has about 55,000 clones; around 84% are singletons. The data are from a study of lymphopenia after photon versus proton radiotherapy. Findings and limits, study-wide: Post-nadir TCR diversity decline inversely tracked overall survival among those who died.

CDR3 length: 10 residues. CDR1 and CDR2 from the germline V gene are LNHDA and SQIVND (reference sequence). Deletions cut 10 bases from V and 6 bases from J, with 9 bases between. The source was peripheral blood, collected from a patient treated with proton-based radiotherapy. This chain links TRBV19 with TRBJ1-2, with D perhaps TRBD1 (6 bases). The source is a man aged 55 to 70 with pancreatic cancer. CDR3 in amino acids: CAIRTDGYTF. The DNA of the CDR3 is TGTGCCATCCGGACAGATGGCTACACCTTC.